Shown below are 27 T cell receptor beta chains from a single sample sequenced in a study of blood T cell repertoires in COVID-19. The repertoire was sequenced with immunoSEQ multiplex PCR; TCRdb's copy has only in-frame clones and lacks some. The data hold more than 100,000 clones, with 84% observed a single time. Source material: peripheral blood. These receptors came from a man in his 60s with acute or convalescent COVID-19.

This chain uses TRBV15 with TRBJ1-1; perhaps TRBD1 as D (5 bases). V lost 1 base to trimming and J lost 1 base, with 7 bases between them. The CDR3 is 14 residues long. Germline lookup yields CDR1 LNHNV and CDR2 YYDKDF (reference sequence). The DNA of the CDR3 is TGTGCCACCAGCAGAGGTAGGGGGAACACTGAAGCTTTCTTT. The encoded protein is CATSRGRGNTEAFF.

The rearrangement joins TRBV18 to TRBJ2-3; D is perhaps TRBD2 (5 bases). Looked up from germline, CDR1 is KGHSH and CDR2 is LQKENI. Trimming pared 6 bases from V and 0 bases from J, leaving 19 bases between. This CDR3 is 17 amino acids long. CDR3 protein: CASSQNGRRLSTDTQYF. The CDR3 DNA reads TGTGCCAGCTCCCAAAACGGGCGGAGGCTTAGCACAGATACGCAGTATTTT.

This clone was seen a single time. In nucleotides, the CDR3 is TGCGCCAGCAGCTTGGCCACCGGGGCGGGGGGCCCTGCCGGGCAGTTCTTC. Its translation is CASSLATGAGGPAGQFF. The rearrangement links TRBV5-1 to TRBJ2-1; 8 bases agree with TRBD2. Germline loops: CDR1 SGHRS, CDR2 YFSETQ. The CDR3 is 17 residues long. Trimming removed 0 bases from V and 12 bases from J; junction bases left unmatched: 17.

For the CDR3, the DNA is TGTGCCAGCAGCGTCCTTAGCGGGAGGGCAACAGATACGCAGTATTTT. This sequence encodes CASSVLSGRATDTQYF. The chain is built from TRBV7-3 and TRBJ2-3, with 11 bases fitting TRBD2. The CDR3 runs 16 residues. Germline assignment: CDR1 SGHTA and CDR2 FQGTGA. With 5 bases clipped from V and 3 bases from J, the junction kept 7 bases outside the gene matches.

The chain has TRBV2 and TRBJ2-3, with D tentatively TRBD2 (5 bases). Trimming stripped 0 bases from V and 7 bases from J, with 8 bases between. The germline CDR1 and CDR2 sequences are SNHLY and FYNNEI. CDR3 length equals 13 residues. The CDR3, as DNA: TGTGCCAGCAGTGAAGCGCGGGCGAATACGCAGTATTTT. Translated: CASSEARANTQYF.

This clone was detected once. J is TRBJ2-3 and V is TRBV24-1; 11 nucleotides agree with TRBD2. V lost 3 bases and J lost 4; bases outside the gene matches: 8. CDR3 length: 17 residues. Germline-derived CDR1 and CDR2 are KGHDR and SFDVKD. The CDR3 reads CATSDPPLAGVADTQYF. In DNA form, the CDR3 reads TGTGCCACCAGTGATCCGCCACTAGCGGGAGTTGCAGATACGCAGTATTTT.

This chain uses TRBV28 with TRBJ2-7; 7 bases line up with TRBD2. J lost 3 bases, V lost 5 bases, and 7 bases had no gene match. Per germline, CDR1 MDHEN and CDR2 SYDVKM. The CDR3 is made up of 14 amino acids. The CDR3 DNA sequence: TGTGCCAGCAGTCCTCCGGGACTATACTACGAGCAGTACTTC. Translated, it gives CASSPPGLYYEQYF.

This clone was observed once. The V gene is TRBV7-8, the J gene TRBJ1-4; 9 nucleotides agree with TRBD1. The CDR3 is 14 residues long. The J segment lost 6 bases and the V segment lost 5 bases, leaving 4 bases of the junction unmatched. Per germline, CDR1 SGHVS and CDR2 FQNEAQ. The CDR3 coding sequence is TGTGCCAGCAGCCCCGGACAGGGGTATGAAAAACTGTTTTTT. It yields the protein CASSPGQGYEKLFF. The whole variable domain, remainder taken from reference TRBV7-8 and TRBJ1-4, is GAGVSQSPRYKVAKRGQDVALRCDPISGHVSLFWYQQALGQGPEFLTYFQNEAQLDKSGLPSDRFFAERPEGSVSTLKIQRTQQEDSAVYLCASSPGQGYEKLFFGSGTQLSVL.

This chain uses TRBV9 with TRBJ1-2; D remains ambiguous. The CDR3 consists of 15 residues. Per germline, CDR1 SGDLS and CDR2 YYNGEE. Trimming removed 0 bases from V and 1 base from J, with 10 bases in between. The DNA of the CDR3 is TGTGCCAGCAGCGTAGACCCCCGGGTTAACTATGGCTACACCTTC. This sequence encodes CASSVDPRVNYGYTF. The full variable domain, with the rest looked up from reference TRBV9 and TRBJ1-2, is DSGVTQTPKHLITATGQRVTLRCSPRSGDLSVYWYQQSLDQGLQFLIQYYNGEERAKGNILERFSAQQFPDLHSELNLSSLELGDSALYFCASSVDPRVNYGYTFGSGTRLTVV.

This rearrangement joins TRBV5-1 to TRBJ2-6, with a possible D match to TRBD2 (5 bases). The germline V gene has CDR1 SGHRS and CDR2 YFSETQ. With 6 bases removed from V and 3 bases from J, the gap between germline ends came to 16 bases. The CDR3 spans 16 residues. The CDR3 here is CASTLAGGGGANVLTF. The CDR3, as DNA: TGCGCCAGCACCCTTGCGGGTGGTGGTGGGGCCAACGTCCTGACTTTC. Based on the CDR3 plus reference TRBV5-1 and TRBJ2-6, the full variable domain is KAGVTQTPRYLIKTRGQQVTLSCSPISGHRSVSWYQQTPGQGLQFLFEYFSETQRNKGNFPGRFSGRQFSNSRSEMNVSTLELGDSALYLCASTLAGGGGANVLTFGAGSRLTVL.

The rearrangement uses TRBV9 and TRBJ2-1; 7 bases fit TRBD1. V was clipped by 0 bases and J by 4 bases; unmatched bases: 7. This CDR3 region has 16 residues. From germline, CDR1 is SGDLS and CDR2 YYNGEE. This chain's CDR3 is CASSVVGGSLYNEQFF. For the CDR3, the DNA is TGTGCCAGCAGCGTAGTAGGGGGCAGCTTGTACAATGAGCAGTTCTTC.

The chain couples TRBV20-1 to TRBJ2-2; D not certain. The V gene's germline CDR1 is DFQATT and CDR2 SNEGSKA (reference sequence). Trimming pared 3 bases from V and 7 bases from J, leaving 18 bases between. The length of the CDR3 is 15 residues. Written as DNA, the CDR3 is TGCAGTGCTAGTGCCGGAACCTCTAGAGTCGGGGAGCTGTTTTTT. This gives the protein CSASAGTSRVGELFF.

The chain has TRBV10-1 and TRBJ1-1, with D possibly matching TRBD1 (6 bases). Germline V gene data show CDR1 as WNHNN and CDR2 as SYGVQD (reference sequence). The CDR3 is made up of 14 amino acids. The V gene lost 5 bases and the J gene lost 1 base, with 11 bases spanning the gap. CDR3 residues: CASSLSRGNTEAFF. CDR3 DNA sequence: TGCGCCAGCAGTTTATCCAGGGGGAACACTGAAGCTTTCTTT.

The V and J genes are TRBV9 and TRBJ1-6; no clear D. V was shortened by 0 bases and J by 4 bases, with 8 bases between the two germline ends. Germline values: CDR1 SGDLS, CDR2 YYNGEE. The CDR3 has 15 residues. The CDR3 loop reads CASSVGGSYNSPLHF. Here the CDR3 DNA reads TGTGCCAGCAGCGTAGGAGGCAGTTATAATTCACCCCTCCACTTT.

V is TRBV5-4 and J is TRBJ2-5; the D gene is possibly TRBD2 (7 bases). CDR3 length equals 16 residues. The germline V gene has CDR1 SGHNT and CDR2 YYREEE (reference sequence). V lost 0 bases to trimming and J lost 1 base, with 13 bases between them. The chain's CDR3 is CASSLAKGGAQETQYF. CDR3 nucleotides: TGTGCCAGCAGCTTGGCCAAGGGGGGGGCCCAAGAGACCCAGTACTTC.

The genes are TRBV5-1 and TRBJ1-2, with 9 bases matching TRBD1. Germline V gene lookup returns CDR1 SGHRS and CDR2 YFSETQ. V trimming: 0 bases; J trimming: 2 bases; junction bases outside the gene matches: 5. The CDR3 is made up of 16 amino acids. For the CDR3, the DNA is TGCGCCAGCAGCTTGGGTCCCGGGACAGGGAACTATGGCTACACCTTC. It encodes CASSLGPGTGNYGYTF.

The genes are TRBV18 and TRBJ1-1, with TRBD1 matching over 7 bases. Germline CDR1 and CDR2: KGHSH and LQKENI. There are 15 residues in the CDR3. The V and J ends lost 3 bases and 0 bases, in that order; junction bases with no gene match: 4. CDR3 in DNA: TGTGCCAGCTCACCTAATACAGGGGTGAACACTGAAGCTTTCTTT. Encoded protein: CASSPNTGVNTEAFF.

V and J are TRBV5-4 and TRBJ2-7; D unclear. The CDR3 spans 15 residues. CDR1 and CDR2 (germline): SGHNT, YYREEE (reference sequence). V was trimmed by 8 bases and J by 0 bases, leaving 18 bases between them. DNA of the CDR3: TGTGCCAGTAAGCGATCACCGGTGGGCTCCTACGAGCAGTACTTC. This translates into CASKRSPVGSYEQYF.

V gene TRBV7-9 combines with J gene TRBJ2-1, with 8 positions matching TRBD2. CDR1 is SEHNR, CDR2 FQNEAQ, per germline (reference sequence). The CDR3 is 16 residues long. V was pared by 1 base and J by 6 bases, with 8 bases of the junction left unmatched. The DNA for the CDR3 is TGTGCCAGCAGCTTAGTAGGGCTAGCGGGCTTCAATGAGCAGTTCTTC. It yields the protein CASSLVGLAGFNEQFF.

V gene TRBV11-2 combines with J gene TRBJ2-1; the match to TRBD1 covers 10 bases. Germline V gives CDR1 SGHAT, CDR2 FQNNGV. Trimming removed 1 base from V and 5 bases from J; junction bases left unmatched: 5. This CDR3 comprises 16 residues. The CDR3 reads CASSLGRTGGNNEQFF. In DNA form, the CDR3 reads TGTGCCAGCAGCTTAGGTAGGACAGGGGGGAACAATGAGCAGTTCTTC.

Here the CDR3 reads CASSPRLAGGADTQYF. As DNA, the CDR3 is TGTGCCAGCAGCCCAAGACTAGCGGGAGGTGCAGATACGCAGTATTTT. The chain combines TRBV7-6 with TRBJ2-3; 13 bases are shared with TRBD2. The CDR3 extends over 16 amino acids. V lost 5 bases to trimming and J lost 4 bases; unmatched junction nucleotides: 6. In germline, CDR1 is SGHVS, CDR2 FNYEAQ.

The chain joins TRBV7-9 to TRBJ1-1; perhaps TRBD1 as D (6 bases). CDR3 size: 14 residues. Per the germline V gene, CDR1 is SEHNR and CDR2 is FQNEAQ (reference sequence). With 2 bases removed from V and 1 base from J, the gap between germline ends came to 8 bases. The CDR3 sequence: CASSLPGQNTEAFF. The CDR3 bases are TGTGCCAGCAGCTTACCGGGACAGAACACTGAAGCTTTCTTT.

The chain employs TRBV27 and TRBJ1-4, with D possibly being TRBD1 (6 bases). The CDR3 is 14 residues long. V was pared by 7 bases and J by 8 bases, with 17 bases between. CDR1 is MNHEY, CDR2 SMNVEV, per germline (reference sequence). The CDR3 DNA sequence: TGTGCCAGCACCCAACGGGGGGCGGGAGAAAAACTGTTTTTT. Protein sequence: CASTQRGAGEKLFF.

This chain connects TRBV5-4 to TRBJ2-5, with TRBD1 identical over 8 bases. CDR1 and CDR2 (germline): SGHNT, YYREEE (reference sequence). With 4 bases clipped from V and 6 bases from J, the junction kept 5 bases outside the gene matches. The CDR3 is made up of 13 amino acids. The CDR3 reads CASSPDRGKTQYF. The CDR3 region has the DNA TGTGCCAGCAGCCCTGACAGGGGCAAGACCCAGTACTTC.

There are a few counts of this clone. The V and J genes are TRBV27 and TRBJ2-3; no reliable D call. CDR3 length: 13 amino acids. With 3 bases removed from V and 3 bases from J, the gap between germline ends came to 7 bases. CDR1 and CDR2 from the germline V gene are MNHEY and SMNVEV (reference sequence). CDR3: CASSFTWTDTQYF. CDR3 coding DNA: TGTGCCAGCAGTTTCACATGGACAGATACGCAGTATTTT.

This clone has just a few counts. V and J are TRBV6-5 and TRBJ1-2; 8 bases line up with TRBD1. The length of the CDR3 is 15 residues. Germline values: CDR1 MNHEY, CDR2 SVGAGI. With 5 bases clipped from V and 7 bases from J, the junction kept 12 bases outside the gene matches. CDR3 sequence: CASSPSQGALVGYTF. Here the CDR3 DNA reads TGTGCCAGCAGTCCGAGTCAGGGGGCACTAGTTGGCTACACCTTC.

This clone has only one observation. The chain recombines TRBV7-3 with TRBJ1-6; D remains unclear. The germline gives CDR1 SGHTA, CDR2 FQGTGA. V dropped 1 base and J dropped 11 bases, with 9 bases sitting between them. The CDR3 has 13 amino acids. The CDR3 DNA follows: TGTGCCAGCAGCTTAATTTTGCAGGCACCCCTCCACTTT. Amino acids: CASSLILQAPLHF.